This is a list of T cell receptor beta chains from one sample in a study of cytomegalovirus exposure and HLA in healthy donors. Using immunoSEQ multiplex PCR, the repertoire was profiled, and TCRdb retains in-frame clones only, with some absent. This sample contains some 84,000 clones. Input material: PBMCs. Receptors originate from a man between 45 and 60 years old in good health and CMV-seronegative. Each CDR3 is given with its conserved first and last residue. A D gene is named only where the DNA matches it firmly.

d_call: NA; j_call: TRBJ1-2; v_call: TRBV29-1; cdr3_nt: TGCAGCGTTGGGGGGGAGAGCTATGGCTACACCTTC; cdr3_aa: CSVGGESYGYTF
d_call: NA; j_call: TRBJ2-7; v_call: TRBV7-6; cdr3_nt: TGTGCCAGCAGCTTAGATCAGGGCCTCTCCTACGAGCAGTACTTC; cdr3_aa: CASSLDQGLSYEQYF
d_call: NA; j_call: TRBJ1-1; v_call: TRBV27; cdr3_nt: TGTGCCAGCAGTTTAAGCTCCGAAAGTGAAGCTTTCTTT; cdr3_aa: CASSLSSESEAFF
d_call: NA; j_call: TRBJ1-2; v_call: TRBV5-3; cdr3_nt: TGTGCCAGAAGCTTGGAGCGGTCTAACTATGGCTACACCTTC; cdr3_aa: CARSLERSNYGYTF
d_call: NA; j_call: TRBJ1-2; v_call: TRBV11-2; cdr3_nt: TGTGCCAGCAGTTCCCTTCAAAGGGGGGGACATGGCTACACCTTC; cdr3_aa: CASSSLQRGGHGYTF
d_call: NA; j_call: TRBJ2-3; v_call: TRBV4-1; cdr3_nt: TGCGCCAGCAGCCAAGTGGGCCGGGGGACCAGCACAGATACGCAGTATTTT; cdr3_aa: CASSQVGRGTSTDTQYF
d_call: TRBD1; j_call: TRBJ1-1; v_call: TRBV12-5; cdr3_nt: TGTGCTAGTGGTGAAAACCGGGACAGAAAAGAAGCTTTCTTT; cdr3_aa: CASGENRDRKEAFF
d_call: TRBD1; j_call: TRBJ1-6; v_call: TRBV29-1; cdr3_nt: TGCAGCGGCCGGACAGGCGATTATAATTCACCCCTCCACTTT; cdr3_aa: CSGRTGDYNSPLHF
d_call: NA; j_call: TRBJ1-2; v_call: TRBV18; cdr3_nt: TGTGCCAGCTCACCACCAGAAAGGGGGAATGGCTACACCTTC; cdr3_aa: CASSPPERGNGYTF
d_call: TRBD2; j_call: TRBJ2-2; v_call: TRBV5-1; cdr3_nt: TGCGCCAGCAGCTTGCTGAGCGGGGGGAGTCCCGGGGAGCTGTTTTTT; cdr3_aa: CASSLLSGGSPGELFF
d_call: TRBD1; j_call: TRBJ2-5; v_call: TRBV6-1; cdr3_nt: TGTGCCAGCGTGGTAGGGGGCCCCCAAGAGACCCAGTACTTC; cdr3_aa: CASVVGGPQETQYF
d_call: NA; j_call: TRBJ2-1; v_call: TRBV11-3; cdr3_nt: TGTGCCAGCAGCTTTAGAGGAGAGGACAATGAGCAGTTCTTC; cdr3_aa: CASSFRGEDNEQFF
d_call: NA; j_call: TRBJ1-2; v_call: TRBV5-1; cdr3_nt: TGCGCCAGCAGCCGGAACCGGGACACAACTAACTATGGCTACACCTTC; cdr3_aa: CASSRNRDTTNYGYTF
d_call: NA; j_call: TRBJ2-3; v_call: TRBV9; cdr3_nt: TGTGCCAGCAGCGTAAAGGGGGAAGATACGCAGTATTTT; cdr3_aa: CASSVKGEDTQYF
d_call: TRBD1; j_call: TRBJ1-5; v_call: TRBV2; cdr3_nt: TGTGCCAGCGCCTCACAGGGGCTCAGGGAGCCCCAGCATTTT; cdr3_aa: CASASQGLREPQHF
d_call: TRBD1; j_call: TRBJ2-7; v_call: TRBV7-7; cdr3_nt: TGTGCTAGCAGCAGAGGACAGGGGTTCTCCTACGAGCAGTACTTC; cdr3_aa: CASSRGQGFSYEQYF
d_call: TRBD2; j_call: TRBJ2-5; v_call: TRBV25-1; cdr3_nt: TGTGCCAGCAGTGCCCCTAGCGGGGGGGGATTTCAAGAGACCCAGTACTTC; cdr3_aa: CASSAPSGGGFQETQYF
d_call: NA; j_call: TRBJ1-1; v_call: TRBV6-1; cdr3_nt: TGTGCCAGCAGCGTTACAGGGTATACTGAAGCTTTCTTT; cdr3_aa: CASSVTGYTEAFF
d_call: NA; j_call: TRBJ1-6; v_call: TRBV7-9; cdr3_nt: TGTGCCAGCAAACCGGGACTAAACTATAATTCACCCCTCCACTTT; cdr3_aa: CASKPGLNYNSPLHF
d_call: TRBD1; j_call: TRBJ2-5; v_call: TRBV6-5; cdr3_nt: TGTGCCAGCCGGGACAGTAAAGAGACCCAGTACTTC; cdr3_aa: CASRDSKETQYF
d_call: NA; j_call: TRBJ2-1; v_call: TRBV7-2; cdr3_nt: TGTGCCAGCAGCTTCCGGGGAAATCACAATGAGCAGTTCTTC; cdr3_aa: CASSFRGNHNEQFF
d_call: TRBD1; j_call: TRBJ1-5; v_call: TRBV6-1; cdr3_nt: TGTGCCACCTGGAACAGGGGTTGGGGCAATCAGCCCCAGCATTTT; cdr3_aa: CATWNRGWGNQPQHF
d_call: NA; j_call: TRBJ2-3; v_call: TRBV19; cdr3_nt: TGTGCCAGTAGTGGTCTAGCGTATAGCACAGATACGCAGTATTTT; cdr3_aa: CASSGLAYSTDTQYF
d_call: TRBD2; j_call: TRBJ2-2; v_call: TRBV5-4; cdr3_nt: TGTGCCAGCAGCCCGGCTAGCGGGGGAAGTCCCACGAACACCGGGGAGCTGTTTTTT; cdr3_aa: CASSPASGGSPTNTGELFF
d_call: NA; j_call: TRBJ1-1; v_call: TRBV7-9; cdr3_nt: TGTGCCAGCAGCTTCCAGGGTCTTACTGAAGCTTTCTTT; cdr3_aa: CASSFQGLTEAFF
d_call: NA; j_call: TRBJ1-2; v_call: TRBV28; cdr3_nt: TGTGCCGGTGGGACAAACCACTTATCTGGCTACACCTTC; cdr3_aa: CAGGTNHLSGYTF
d_call: TRBD1; j_call: TRBJ2-5; v_call: TRBV7-3; cdr3_nt: TGTGCCAGCAGCCCCCGACAGGGGGCAGGAGAGACCCAGTACTTC; cdr3_aa: CASSPRQGAGETQYF
d_call: NA; j_call: TRBJ1-1; v_call: TRBV4-3; cdr3_nt: TGCGCCAGCAGCCAAGATCGTGGGCGGAACACTGAAGCTTTCTTT; cdr3_aa: CASSQDRGRNTEAFF
d_call: NA; j_call: TRBJ1-1; v_call: TRBV15; cdr3_nt: TGTGCCACCAGCAGAGATTTAGGGCAGGGGACGAACACTGAAGCTTTCTTT; cdr3_aa: CATSRDLGQGTNTEAFF
d_call: NA; j_call: TRBJ1-3; v_call: TRBV15; cdr3_nt: TGTGCCACCAGCAGAGTGGGGGAGGCAGGAAACACCATATATTTT; cdr3_aa: CATSRVGEAGNTIYF
d_call: TRBD1; j_call: TRBJ1-2; v_call: TRBV29-1; cdr3_nt: TGCAGCGCTGGACAGGCGAACTATGGCTACACCTTC; cdr3_aa: CSAGQANYGYTF